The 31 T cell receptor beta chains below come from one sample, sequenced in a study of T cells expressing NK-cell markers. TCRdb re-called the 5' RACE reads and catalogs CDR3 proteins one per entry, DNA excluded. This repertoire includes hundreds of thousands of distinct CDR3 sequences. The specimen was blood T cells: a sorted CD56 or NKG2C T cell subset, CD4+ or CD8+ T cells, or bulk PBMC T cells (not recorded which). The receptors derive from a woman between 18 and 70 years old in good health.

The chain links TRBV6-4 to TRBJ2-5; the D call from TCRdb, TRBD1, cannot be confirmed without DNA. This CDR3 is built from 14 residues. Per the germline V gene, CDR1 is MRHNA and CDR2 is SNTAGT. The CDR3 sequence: CASSDPRAWKTQYF.

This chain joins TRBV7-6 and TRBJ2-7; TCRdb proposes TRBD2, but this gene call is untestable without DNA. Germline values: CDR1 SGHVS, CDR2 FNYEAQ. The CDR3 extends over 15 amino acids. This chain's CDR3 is CASSARLAGADEQYF. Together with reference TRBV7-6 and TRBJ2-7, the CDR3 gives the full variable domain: GAGVSQSPRYKVTKRGQDVALRCDPISGHVSLYWYRQALGQGPEFLTYFNYEAQQDKSGLPNDRFSAERPEGSISTLTIQRTEQRDSAMYRCASSARLAGADEQYFGPGTRLTVT.

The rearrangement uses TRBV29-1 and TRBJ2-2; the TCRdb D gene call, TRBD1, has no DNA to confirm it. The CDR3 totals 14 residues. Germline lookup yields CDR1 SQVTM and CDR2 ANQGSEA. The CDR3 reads CSVAGTPNTGELFF.

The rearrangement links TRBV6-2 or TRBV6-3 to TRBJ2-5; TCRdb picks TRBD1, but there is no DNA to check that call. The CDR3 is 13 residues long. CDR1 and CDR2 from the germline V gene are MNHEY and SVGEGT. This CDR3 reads CASSHGPPGTQYF.

The CDR3 sequence: CASTMGQGNEQFF. V and J are TRBV19 and TRBJ2-1; TCRdb selects TRBD1, and the lack of DNA leaves this call unchecked. This CDR3 is built from 13 residues. Germline CDR1 LNHDA, CDR2 SQIVND (reference sequence).

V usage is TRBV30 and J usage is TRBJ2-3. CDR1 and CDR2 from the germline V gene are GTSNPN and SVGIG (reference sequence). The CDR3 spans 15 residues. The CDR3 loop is CAWSDRAHGTDTQYF.

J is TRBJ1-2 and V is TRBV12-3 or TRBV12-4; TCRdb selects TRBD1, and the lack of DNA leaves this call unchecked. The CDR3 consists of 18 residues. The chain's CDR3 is CASSPPGGQGYFNYGYTF.

Here the CDR3 reads CAIRQGAGGSTDTQYF. The chain employs TRBV10-3 and TRBJ2-3; absent DNA, TCRdb's TRBD2 call cannot be checked. The CDR3 runs 16 residues. CDR1 ENHRY and CDR2 SYGVKD come from the germline V gene.

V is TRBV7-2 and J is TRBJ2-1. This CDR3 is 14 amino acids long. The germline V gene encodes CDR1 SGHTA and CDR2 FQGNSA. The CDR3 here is CASSQNQAYNEQFF.

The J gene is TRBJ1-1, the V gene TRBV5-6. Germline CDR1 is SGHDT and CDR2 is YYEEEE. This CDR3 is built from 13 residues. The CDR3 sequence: CASSLEWAAEAFF.

CDR3 sequence: CSARSQDKGDQETQYF. The chain employs TRBV20-1 and TRBJ2-5; TCRdb returns TRBD1, unconfirmable since there is no DNA. The CDR3 length is 16 residues. Germline CDR1 reads DFQATT; CDR2 reads SNEGSKA (reference sequence).

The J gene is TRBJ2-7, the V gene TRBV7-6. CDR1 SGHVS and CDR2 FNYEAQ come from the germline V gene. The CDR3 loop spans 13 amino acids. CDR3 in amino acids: CASSQILTHEQYF.

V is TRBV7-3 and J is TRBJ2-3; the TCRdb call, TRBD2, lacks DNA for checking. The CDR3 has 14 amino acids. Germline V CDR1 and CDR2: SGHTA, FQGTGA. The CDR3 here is CASSLGGGDDTQYF.

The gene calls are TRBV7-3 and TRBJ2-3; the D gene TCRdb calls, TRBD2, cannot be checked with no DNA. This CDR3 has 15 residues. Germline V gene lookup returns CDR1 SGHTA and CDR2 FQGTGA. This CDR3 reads CASSSPGGLMDTQYF.

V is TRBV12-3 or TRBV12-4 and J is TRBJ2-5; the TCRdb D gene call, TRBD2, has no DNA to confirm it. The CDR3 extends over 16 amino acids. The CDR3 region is CASSFPGLAVQETQYF.

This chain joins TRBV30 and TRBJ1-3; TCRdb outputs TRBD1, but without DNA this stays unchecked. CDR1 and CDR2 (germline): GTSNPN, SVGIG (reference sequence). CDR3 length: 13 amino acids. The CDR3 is CACGGPSGNTIYF. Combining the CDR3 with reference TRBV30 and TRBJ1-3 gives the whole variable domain SQTIHQWPATLVQPVGSPLSLECTVEGTSNPNLYWYRQAAGRGLQLLFYSVGIGQISSEVPQNLSASRPQDRQFILSSKKLLLSDSGFYLCACGGPSGNTIYFGEGSWLTVV.

This CDR3 reads CASSQTAGTETQYF. The chain carries TRBV11-3 and TRBJ2-5; the D gene TCRdb calls, TRBD2, cannot be checked with no DNA. The CDR3 has 14 amino acids. The germline V gene encodes CDR1 SGHNT and CDR2 YENEEA.

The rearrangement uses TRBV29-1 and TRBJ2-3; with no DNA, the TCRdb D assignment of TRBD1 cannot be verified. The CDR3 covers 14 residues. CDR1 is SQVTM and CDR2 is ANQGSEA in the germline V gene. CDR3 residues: CSAEGGDLTDTQYF.

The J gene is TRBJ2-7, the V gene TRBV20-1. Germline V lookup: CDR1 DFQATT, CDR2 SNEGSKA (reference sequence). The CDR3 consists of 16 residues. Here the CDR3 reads CSARDIGRTAIYEQYF.

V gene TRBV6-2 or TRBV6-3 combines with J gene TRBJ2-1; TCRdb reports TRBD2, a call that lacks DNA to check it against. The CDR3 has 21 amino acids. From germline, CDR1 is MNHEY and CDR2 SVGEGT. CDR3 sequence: CASSYPSSRLGGEYSYNEQFF.

CDR3 protein: CASSLPGSSTDTQYF. The chain combines TRBV7-2 with TRBJ2-3. Germline V lookup: CDR1 SGHTA, CDR2 FQGNSA. The CDR3 is made up of 15 amino acids.

This CDR3 is CASRSQGARGNTEAFF. This chain joins TRBV6-1 and TRBJ1-1; TCRdb's D call of TRBD1 is untestable without DNA. Germline V gives CDR1 MNHNS, CDR2 SASEGT. CDR3 length: 16 residues.

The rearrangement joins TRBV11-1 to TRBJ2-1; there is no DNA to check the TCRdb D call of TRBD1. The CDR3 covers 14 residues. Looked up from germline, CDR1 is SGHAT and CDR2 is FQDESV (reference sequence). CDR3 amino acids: CASSSQTEGNEQFF. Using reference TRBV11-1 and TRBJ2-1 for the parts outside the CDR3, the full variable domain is EAEVAQSPRYKITEKSQAVAFWCDPISGHATLYWYRQILGQGPELLVQFQDESVVDDSQLPKDRFSAERLKGVDSTLKIQPAELGDSAMYLCASSSQTEGNEQFFGPGTRLTVL.

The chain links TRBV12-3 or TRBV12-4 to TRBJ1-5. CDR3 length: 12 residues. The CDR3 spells CASSLVDQPQHF.

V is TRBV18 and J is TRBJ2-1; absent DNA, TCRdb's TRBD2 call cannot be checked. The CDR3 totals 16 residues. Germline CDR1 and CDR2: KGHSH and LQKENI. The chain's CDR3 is CASSPGLAGFWDEQFF.

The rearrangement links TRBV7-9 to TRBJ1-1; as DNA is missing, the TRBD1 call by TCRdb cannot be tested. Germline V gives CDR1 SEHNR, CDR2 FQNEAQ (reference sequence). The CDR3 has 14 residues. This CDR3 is CAGTKGGQNTEAFF.

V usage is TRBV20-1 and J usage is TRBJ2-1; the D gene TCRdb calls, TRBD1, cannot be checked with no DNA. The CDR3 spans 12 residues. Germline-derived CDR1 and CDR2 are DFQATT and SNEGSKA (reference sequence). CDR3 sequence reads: CSPLGLDNEQFF.

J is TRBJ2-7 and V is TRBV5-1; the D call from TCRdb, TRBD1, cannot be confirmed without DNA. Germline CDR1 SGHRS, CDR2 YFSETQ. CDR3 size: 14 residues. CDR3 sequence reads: CASSLGSGAPEQYF.

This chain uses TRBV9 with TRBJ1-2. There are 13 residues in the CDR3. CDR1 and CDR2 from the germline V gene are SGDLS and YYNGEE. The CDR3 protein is CASSDPVHYGYTF.

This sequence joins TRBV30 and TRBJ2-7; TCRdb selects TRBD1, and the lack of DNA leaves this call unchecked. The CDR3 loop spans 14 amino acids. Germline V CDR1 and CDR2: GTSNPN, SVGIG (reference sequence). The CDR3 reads CAWSPGRGPYEQYF.

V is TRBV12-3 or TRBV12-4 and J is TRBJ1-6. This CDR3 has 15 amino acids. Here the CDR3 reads CASGTLGVYNSPLHF.